This entry concerns a single T cell receptor (beta chain). For the library, individual cDNA molecules each received unique molecular identifiers. Authors' analysis steps: Counting gave a median of around 96,000 TCRs per sample, with values ranging from about 23,224 to 690,600. MiXCR was run by TCRdb on the 5' RACE reads, yielding one entry per CDR3 protein. Here the V and J calls rest on TCRdb's processing, not on the authors' analysis. The sample contains around 80,000 distinct CDR3 sequences, about 16% of which appear only once. This entry belongs to a study of human T cells and chemical hapten exposure. The germline V and J ends were trimmed by 5 bases and 5 bases, with 18 bases remaining between them. Germline CDR1 reads DFQATT; CDR2 reads SNEGSKA (reference sequence). The CDR3 has 14 amino acids. RNA extraction used unfractionated whole blood as the source of total RNA.

The chain has TRBV20-1 and TRBJ1-1, with D uncertain. The receptor's source is a female donor in good health. The CDR3 sequence is CSAYTRAGGTEAFF. The CDR3 DNA sequence: TGCAGTGCTTACACCCGGGCGGGCGGGACTGAAGCTTTCTTT.